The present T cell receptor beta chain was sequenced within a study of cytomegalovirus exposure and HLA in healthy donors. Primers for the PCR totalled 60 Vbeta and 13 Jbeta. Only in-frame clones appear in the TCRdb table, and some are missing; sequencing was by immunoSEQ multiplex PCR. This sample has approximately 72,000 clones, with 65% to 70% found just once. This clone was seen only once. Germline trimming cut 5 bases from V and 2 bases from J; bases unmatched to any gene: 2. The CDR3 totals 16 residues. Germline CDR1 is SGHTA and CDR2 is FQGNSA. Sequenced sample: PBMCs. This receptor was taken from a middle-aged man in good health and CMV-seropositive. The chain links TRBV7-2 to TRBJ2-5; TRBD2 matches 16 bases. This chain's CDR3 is CASSQGLAGGQETQYF. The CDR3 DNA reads TGTGCCAGCAGCCAGGGACTAGCGGGGGGGCAAGAGACCCAGTACTTC.